The clone carrying this T cell receptor (beta chain) appeared a few times. Its antigen remains unidentified. This sample is drawn from a study of T-cell reconstitution after alpha-beta-depleted transplantation in children. Overall study findings and caveats: T-cell counts and diversity were attributed mostly to newly produced T cells one year after transplant. Recipient T cells and thymic progenitors that survived were the source of the high TCRbeta diversity seen at day 60 in some patients. About two months after transplant, alpha-beta T cells reportedly came from several hundred expanded graft clones.

This sample's TCRbeta library carried unique molecular identifier barcodes. TCRdb re-analysed the PCR reads in MiXCR, keeping a single row per CDR3 protein. Of roughly 400,000 distinct CDR3 sequences listed, 43% are singletons. The origin of this receptor is a girl aged 2 to 9 with aplastic anemia, due to receive a stem cell transplant. The sequencing here drew on PBMCs, taken before TCRalphabeta/CD19-depleted stem cell transplant.

This CDR3 reads CASSTRQGGSPLHF. CDR3 sequence (DNA): TGTGCCAGCAGTACCCGACAGGGTGGTTCACCCCTCCACTTT. The chain has TRBV27 and TRBJ1-6; 7 bases agree with TRBD1. Germline V CDR1 and CDR2: MNHEY, SMNVEV (reference sequence). V trimming: 5 bases; J trimming: 9 bases; junction bases outside the gene matches: 7. The CDR3 extends over 14 amino acids.